This T cell receptor (beta chain) is drawn from a study of technical replicates of blood from a few donors. Germline CDR1 is MNHNY and CDR2 is SVGAGI (reference sequence). The length of the CDR3 is 13 residues. V lost 7 bases, J lost 6 bases, and 15 bases lay in between. Data came from immunoSEQ multiplex PCR; TCRdb stores just in-frame clones and leaves some out. Among approximately 66,000 clones listed, roughly 90% were seen once. The chain carries TRBV6-6 and TRBJ2-5; no definite D call. The receptor comes from a human donor in good health. Some clones in this sample may be carry-over from other donors' samples. Sequencing input: PBMCs. The CDR3 sequence is CASIEPYLKTQYF. The CDR3 DNA reads as TGTGCCAGCATTGAGCCCTACCTAAAGACCCAGTACTTC.